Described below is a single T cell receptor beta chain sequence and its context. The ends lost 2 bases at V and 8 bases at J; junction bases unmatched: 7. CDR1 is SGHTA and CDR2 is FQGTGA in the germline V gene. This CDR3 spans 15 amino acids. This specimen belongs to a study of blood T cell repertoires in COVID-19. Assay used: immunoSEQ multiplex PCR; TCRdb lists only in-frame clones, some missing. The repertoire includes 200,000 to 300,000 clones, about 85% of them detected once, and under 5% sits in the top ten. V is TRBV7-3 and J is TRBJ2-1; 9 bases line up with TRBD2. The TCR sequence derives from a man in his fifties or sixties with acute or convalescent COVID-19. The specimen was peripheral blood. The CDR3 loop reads CASSLAGGNRHEQFF. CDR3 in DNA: TGTGCCAGCAGCTTAGCGGGGGGGAACCGCCATGAGCAGTTCTTC.